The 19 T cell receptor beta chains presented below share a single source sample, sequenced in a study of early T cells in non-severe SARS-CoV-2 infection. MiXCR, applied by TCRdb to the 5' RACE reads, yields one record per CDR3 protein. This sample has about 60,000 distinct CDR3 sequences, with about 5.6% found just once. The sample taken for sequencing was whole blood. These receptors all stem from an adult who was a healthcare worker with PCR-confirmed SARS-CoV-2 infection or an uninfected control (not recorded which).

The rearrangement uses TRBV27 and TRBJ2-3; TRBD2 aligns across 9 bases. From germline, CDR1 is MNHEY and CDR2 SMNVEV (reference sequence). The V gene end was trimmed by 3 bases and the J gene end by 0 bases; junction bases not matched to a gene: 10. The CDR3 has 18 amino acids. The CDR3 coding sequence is TGTGCCAGCAGTTTCGCCTTCGTGGCGGGGGGGAGCACAGATACGCAGTATTTT. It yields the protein CASSFAFVAGGSTDTQYF.

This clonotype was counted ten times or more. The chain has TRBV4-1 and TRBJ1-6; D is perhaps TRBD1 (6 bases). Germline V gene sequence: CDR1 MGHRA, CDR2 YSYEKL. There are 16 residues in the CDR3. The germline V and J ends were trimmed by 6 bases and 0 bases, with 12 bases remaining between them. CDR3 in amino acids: CASRAQGSSYNSPLHF. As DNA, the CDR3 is TGCGCCAGCAGGGCCCAGGGGAGCTCCTATAATTCACCCCTCCACTTT.

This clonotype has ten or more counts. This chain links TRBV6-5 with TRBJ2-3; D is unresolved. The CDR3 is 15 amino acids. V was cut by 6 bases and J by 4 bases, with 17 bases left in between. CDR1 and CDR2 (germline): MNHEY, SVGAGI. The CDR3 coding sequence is TGTGCCAGCAGCCTGTCGGACCTTCGGGCAGATACGCAGTATTTT. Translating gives CASSLSDLRADTQYF.

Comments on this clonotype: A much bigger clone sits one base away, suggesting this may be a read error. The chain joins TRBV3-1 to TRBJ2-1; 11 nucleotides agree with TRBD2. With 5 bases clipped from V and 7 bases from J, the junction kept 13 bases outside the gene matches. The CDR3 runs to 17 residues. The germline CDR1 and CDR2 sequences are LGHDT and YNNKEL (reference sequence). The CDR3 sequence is CASSSSPGTSGTNEQFF. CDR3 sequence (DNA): TGTGCCAGCAGCTCCTCGCCCGGGACTAGCGGCACAAATGAGCAGTTCTTC.

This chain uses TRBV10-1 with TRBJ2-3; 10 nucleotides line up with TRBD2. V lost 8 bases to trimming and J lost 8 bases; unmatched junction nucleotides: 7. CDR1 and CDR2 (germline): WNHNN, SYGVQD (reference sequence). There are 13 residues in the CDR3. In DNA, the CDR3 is TGCGCCAGCTGTCCTAGCGGGAGATCTACGCAGTATTTT. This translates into CASCPSGRSTQYF.

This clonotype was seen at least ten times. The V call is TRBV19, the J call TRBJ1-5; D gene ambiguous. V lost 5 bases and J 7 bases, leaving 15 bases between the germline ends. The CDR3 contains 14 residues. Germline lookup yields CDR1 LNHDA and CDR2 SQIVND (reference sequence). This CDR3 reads CASSHEPGRQPQHF. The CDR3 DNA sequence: TGTGCCAGTAGTCATGAACCGGGAAGGCAGCCCCAGCATTTT.

The CDR3 spells CASSQAGANVLTF. DNA of the CDR3: TGCGCCAGCAGCCAAGCCGGGGCCAACGTCCTGACTTTC. This chain links TRBV4-3 with TRBJ2-6; D uncertain. Germline V gene data show CDR1 as LGHNA and CDR2 as YSLEER. The length of the CDR3 is 13 residues. Deletions cut 1 base from V and 4 bases from J, with 2 bases between.

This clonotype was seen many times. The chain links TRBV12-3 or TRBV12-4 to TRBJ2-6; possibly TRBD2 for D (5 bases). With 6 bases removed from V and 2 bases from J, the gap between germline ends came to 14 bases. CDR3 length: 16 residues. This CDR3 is CASSPSGVPGANVLTF. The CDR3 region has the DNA TGTGCCAGCAGCCCCTCCGGGGTCCCTGGGGCCAACGTCCTGACTTTC.

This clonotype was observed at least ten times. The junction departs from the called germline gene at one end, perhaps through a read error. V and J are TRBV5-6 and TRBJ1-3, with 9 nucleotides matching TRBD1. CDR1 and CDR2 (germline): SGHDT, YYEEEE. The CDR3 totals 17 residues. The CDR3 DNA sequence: TGTGCCAGCAGCCGGCGGACAGGGGTTGGCTCTGAAAACACCATATATTTT. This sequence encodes CASSRRTGVGSENTIYF. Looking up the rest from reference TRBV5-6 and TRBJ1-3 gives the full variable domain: DAGVTQSPTHLIKTRGQQVTLRCSPKSGHDTVSWYQQALGQGPQFIFQYYEEEERQRGNFPDRFSGHQFPNYSSELNVNALLLGDSALYLCASSRRTGVGSENTIYFGEGSWLTVV.

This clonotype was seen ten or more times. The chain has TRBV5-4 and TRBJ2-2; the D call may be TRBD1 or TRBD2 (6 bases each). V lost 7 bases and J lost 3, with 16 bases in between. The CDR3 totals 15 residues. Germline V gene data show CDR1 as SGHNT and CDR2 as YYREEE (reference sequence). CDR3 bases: TGTGCCAGCTCCGGAGTAAGGGGGGACACCGGGGAGCTGTTTTTT. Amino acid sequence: CASSGVRGDTGELFF.

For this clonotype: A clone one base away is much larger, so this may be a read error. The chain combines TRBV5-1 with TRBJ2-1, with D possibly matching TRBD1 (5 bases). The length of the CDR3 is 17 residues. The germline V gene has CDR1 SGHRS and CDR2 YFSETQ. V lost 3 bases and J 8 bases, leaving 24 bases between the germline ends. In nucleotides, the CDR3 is TGCGCCAGCAGCTCTCTTGCCCTGCTCCAGGGAAACCATGAGCAGTTCTTC. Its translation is CASSSLALLQGNHEQFF.

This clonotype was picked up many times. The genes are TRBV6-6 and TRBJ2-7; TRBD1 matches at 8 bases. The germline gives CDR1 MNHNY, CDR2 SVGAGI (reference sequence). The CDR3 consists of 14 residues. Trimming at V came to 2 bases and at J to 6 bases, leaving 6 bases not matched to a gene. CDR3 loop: CASSYGTGPGEQYF. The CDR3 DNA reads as TGTGCCAGCAGTTACGGGACAGGTCCGGGCGAGCAGTACTTC.

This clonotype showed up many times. The CDR3 is CASSPGTSGSKGSYNEQFF. CDR3 coding DNA: TGTGCCAGCAGCCCTGGGACTAGCGGGAGTAAAGGGTCCTACAATGAGCAGTTCTTC. The genes are TRBV7-2 and TRBJ2-1, with 14 bases that match TRBD2. V dropped 5 bases and J dropped 1; count of bases not matched to a gene: 10. Germline V lookup: CDR1 SGHTA, CDR2 FQGNSA. The CDR3 is made up of 19 amino acids. Drawing the rest from reference TRBV7-2 and TRBJ2-1, the complete variable domain is GAGVSQSPSNKVTEKGKDVELRCDPISGHTALYWYRQSLGQGLEFLIYFQGNSAPDKSGLPSDRFSAERTGGSVSTLTIQRTQQEDSAVYLCASSPGTSGSKGSYNEQFFGPGTRLTVL.

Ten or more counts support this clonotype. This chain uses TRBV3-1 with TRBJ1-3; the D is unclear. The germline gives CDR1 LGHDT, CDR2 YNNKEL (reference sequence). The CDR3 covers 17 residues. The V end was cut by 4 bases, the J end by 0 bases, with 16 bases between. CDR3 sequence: CASSLARPGISGNTIYF. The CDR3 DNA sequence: TGTGCCAGCAGCCTCGCCCGACCGGGCATCTCTGGAAACACCATATATTTT. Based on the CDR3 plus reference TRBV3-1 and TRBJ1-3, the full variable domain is DTAVSQTPKYLVTQMGNDKSIKCEQNLGHDTMYWYKQDSKKFLKIMFSYNNKELIINETVPNRFSPKSPDKAHLNLHINSLELGDSAVYFCASSLARPGISGNTIYFGEGSWLTVV.

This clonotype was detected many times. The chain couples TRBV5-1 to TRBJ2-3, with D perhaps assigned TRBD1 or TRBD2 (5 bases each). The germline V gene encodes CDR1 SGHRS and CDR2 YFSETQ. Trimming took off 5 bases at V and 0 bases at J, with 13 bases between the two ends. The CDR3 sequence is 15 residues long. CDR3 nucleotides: TGCGCCAGCAGTTCGGGGCTTTCTAGCACAGATACGCAGTATTTT. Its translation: CASSSGLSSTDTQYF.

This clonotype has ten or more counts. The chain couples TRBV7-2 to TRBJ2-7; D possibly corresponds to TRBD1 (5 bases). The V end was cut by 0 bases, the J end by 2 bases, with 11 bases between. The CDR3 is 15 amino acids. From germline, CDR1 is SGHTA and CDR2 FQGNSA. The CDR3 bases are TGTGCCAGCAGCTTAGCGCTGAGACAGACCTACGAGCAGTACTTC. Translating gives CASSLALRQTYEQYF.

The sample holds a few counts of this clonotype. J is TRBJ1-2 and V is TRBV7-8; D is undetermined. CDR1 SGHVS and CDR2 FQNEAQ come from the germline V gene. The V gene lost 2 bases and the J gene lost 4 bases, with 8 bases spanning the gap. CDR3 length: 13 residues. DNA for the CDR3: TGTGCCAGCAGCTTACGACACGGCTATGGCTACACCTTC. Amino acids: CASSLRHGYGYTF.

CDR3 DNA sequence: TGCAGCGGAACGGGACAGATAAACACCGGGGAGCTGTTTTTT. Amino acid sequence: CSGTGQINTGELFF. The chain couples TRBV29-1 to TRBJ2-2; 7 bases are shared with TRBD1. V lost 7 bases to trimming and J lost 2 bases; unmatched junction nucleotides: 7. Germline V gene sequence: CDR1 SQVTM, CDR2 ANQGSEA. The length of the CDR3 is 14 residues.

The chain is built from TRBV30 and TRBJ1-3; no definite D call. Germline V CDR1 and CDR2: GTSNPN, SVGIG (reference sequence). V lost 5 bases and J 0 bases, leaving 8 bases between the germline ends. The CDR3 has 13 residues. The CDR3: CAWEYSSGNTIYF. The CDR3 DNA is TGTGCCTGGGAGTATTCCTCTGGAAACACCATATATTTT.